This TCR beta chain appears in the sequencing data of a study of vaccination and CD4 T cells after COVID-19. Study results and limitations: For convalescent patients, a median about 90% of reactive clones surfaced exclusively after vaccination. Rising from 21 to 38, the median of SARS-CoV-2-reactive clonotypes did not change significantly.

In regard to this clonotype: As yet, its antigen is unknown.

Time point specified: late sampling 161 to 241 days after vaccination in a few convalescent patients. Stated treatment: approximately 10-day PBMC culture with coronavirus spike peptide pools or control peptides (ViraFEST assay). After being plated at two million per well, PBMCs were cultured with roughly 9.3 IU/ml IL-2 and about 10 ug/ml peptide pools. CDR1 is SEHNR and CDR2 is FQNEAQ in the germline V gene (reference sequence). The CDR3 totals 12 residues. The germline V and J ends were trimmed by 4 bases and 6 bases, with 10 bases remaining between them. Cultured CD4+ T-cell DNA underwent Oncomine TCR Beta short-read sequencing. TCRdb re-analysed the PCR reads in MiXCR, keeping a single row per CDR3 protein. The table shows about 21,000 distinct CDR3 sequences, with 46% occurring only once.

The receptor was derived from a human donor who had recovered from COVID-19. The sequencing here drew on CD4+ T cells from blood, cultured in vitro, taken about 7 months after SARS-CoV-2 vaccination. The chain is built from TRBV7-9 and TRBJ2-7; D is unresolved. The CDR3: CASSSPSGEQYF. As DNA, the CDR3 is TGTGCCAGCAGCTCCCCCTCGGGCGAGCAGTACTTC.